The 9 T cell receptor beta chains presented below share a single source sample, sequenced in a study of patients and donors after allogeneic stem cell transplantation. Via MiXCR, TCRdb re-called the RT-PCR reads, giving one row per CDR3 protein. Of about 960,000 distinct CDR3 sequences listed, roughly 17% are singletons. Specimen: blood, either unsorted or a sorted T cell fraction (not recorded which). The receptors stem from a human donor who was either an allogeneic HSCT recipient or a stem cell or donor lymphocyte infusion donor (not recorded which). It is not recorded whose cells these are; they may come from a transplant donor.

In this sample, this clonotype turned up a few times. This chain links TRBV12-5 with TRBJ2-1; TRBD1 aligns across 8 bases. The ends lost 1 base at V and 5 bases at J; junction bases unmatched: 4. Germline CDR1 is LGHNT and CDR2 is FRNRAP. This CDR3 has 15 amino acids. CDR3 sequence (DNA): TGTGCTAGTGGTTTGGGGCAGGGGGCCAACAATGAGCAGTTCTTC. Its protein product is CASGLGQGANNEQFF.

This clonotype was recorded a few times. The chain has TRBV6-1 and TRBJ1-1, with 8 bases matching TRBD1. Germline CDR1 MNHNS, CDR2 SASEGT. V was pared by 10 bases and J by 5 bases, with 9 bases of the junction left unmatched. The CDR3 consists of 13 residues. The CDR3 DNA follows: TGTGCCACCGAGGAAAGACAGGGGACTGAAGCTTTCTTT. Residues: CATEERQGTEAFF.

This chain uses TRBV5-1 with TRBJ2-3; D not resolved. Germline values: CDR1 SGHRS, CDR2 YFSETQ. The CDR3 is 13 amino acids. V shed 5 bases and J shed 1 base, with 8 bases lying between them. CDR3 sequence reads: CASRRLGTDTQYF. The CDR3 DNA reads TGCGCCAGCAGAAGGTTGGGCACAGATACGCAGTATTTT. Combining the CDR3 with reference TRBV5-1 and TRBJ2-3 gives the whole variable domain KAGVTQTPRYLIKTRGQQVTLSCSPISGHRSVSWYQQTPGQGLQFLFEYFSETQRNKGNFPGRFSGRQFSNSRSEMNVSTLELGDSALYLCASRRLGTDTQYFGPGTRLTVL.

This clonotype was counted a few times. J is TRBJ2-1 and V is TRBV20-1, with unresolved D. Germline-derived CDR1 and CDR2 are DFQATT and SNEGSKA (reference sequence). The CDR3 totals 12 residues. With 6 bases removed from V and 4 bases from J, the gap between germline ends came to 10 bases. CDR3 in amino acids: CSATLAYNEQFF. CDR3 DNA: TGCAGTGCCACCCTTGCATACAATGAGCAGTTCTTC.

V usage is TRBV20-1 and J usage is TRBJ2-1; 13 nucleotides match TRBD2. Germline values: CDR1 DFQATT, CDR2 SNEGSKA (reference sequence). V was pared by 4 bases and J by 8 bases, with 5 bases of the junction left unmatched. CDR3 length: 14 residues. CDR3 sequence reads: CSAMGLAGIYEQFF. CDR3 nucleotides: TGCAGTGCTATGGGACTAGCGGGAATATATGAGCAGTTCTTC.

The chain has TRBV5-6 and TRBJ2-2, with D unclear. The CDR3 totals 16 residues. The germline CDR1 and CDR2 sequences are SGHDT and YYEEEE. V was pared by 0 bases and J by 0 bases, with 9 bases between. CDR3 region: CASSLDSVANTGELFF. DNA for the CDR3: TGTGCCAGCAGCTTGGACAGCGTAGCGAACACCGGGGAGCTGTTTTTT.

This clonotype appeared a few times. The V gene is TRBV5-1, the J gene TRBJ2-3; D gene ambiguous. The germline V gene has CDR1 SGHRS and CDR2 YFSETQ. CDR3 length: 13 residues. Trimming took 6 bases from V and 6 from J, leaving 14 bases between them. Here the CDR3 DNA reads TGCGCCAGCACCTCCCAGCAGCCCGATACGCAGTATTTT. Its protein product is CASTSQQPDTQYF.

This clonotype was seen only a few times. This chain connects TRBV12-3 or TRBV12-4 to TRBJ2-7; D gene unclear. V dropped 6 bases and J dropped 3 bases, with 9 bases sitting between them. This CDR3 spans 12 amino acids. Here the CDR3 DNA reads TGTGCCAGCAGCCGACACGACTACGAGCAGTACTTC. Translated: CASSRHDYEQYF.

This rearrangement joins TRBV5-8 to TRBJ1-2; TRBD1 is a possible D gene (5 bases). Germline values: CDR1 SGHTS, CDR2 YDEGEE. Trimming removed 4 bases from V and 2 bases from J, with 15 bases in between. CDR3 length equals 15 residues. CDR3 in DNA: TGTGCCAGCAGCCCTTGGACATCCCGGAACTATGGCTACACCTTC. Its translation is CASSPWTSRNYGYTF.